This T cell receptor (beta chain) comes out of a study of CD8 T cells in ankylosing spondylitis. This clonotype was observed at least ten times. What it binds is unknown. Quantitative 5'-RACE was performed with molecular barcodes, and it yielded the TCR beta libraries. TCRdb reprocessed the 5' RACE reads with MiXCR, giving one entry per CDR3 protein. Here the sample spans about 500,000 distinct CDR3 sequences, about 5.2% being singletons. Germline lookup yields CDR1 MDHEN and CDR2 SYDVKM. The CDR3 length is 13 residues. Trimming removed 6 bases at V and 3 bases at J, with 12 bases between. Whole-study results and caveats: Significantly higher representation of disease-linked clones was reported for matched ankylosing spondylitis synovial fluid. There were earlier reports of some motif variants in reactive arthritis synovial fluid and blood. Within ankylosing spondylitis blood, a TCR beta motif made up of under 10 highly homologous variants appeared to be characteristic.

The source material was blood, either unsorted or a sorted T cell fraction (not recorded which). J is TRBJ2-7 and V is TRBV28, with D uncertain. The sequence came from a male donor with ankylosing spondylitis. CDR3 loop: CASRVGRGYEQYF. The CDR3 region has the DNA TGTGCCAGCAGGGTGGGCAGAGGCTACGAGCAGTACTTC.